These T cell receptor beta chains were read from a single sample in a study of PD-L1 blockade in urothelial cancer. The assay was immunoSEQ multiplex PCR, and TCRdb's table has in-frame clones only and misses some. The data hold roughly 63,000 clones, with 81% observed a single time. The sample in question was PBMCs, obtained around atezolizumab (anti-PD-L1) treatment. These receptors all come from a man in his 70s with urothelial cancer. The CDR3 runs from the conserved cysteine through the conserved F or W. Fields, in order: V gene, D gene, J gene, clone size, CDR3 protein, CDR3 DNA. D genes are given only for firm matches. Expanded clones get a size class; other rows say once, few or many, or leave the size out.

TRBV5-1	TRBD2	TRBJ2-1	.	CASSLELTSAYNEQFF	TGCGCCAGCAGCTTGGAGCTGACTAGCGCTTACAATGAGCAGTTCTTC
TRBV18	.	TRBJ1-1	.	CASSPGTGPLAAFF	TGTGCCAGCTCCCCGGGAACTGGGCCACTGGCAGCTTTCTTT
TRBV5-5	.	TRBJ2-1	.	CASSLSGSGSSVVLVEQFF	TGTGCCAGCAGCTTGTCCGGGAGTGGTAGCTCCGTAGTGCTCGTTGAGCAGTTCTTC
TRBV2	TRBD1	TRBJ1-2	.	CASGQEMSHGYTF	TGTGCCAGCGGACAGGAAATGAGCCATGGCTACACCTTC
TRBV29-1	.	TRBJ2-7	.	CSVEGRGYEQYF	TGCAGCGTTGAAGGGCGGGGCTACGAGCAGTACTTC
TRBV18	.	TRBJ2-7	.	CASSPFASLSEQYF	TGTGCCAGCTCACCATTCGCCTCCTTGAGCGAGCAGTACTTC
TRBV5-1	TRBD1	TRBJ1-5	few	CASSIGQGDQPQHF	TGCGCCAGCAGCATAGGACAGGGTGATCAGCCCCAGCATTTT
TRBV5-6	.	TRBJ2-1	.	CASSSTGRDEQFF	TGTGCCAGCAGCTCGACAGGACGGGATGAGCAGTTCTTC
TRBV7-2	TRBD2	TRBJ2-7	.	CASSFGLAGDKEQYF	TGTGCCAGCAGCTTCGGGCTAGCGGGAGACAAAGAGCAGTACTTC
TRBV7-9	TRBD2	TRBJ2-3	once	CASSPRGGYGGADTQYF	TGTGCCAGCAGCCCCCGCGGGGGGTATGGGGGCGCAGATACGCAGTATTTT
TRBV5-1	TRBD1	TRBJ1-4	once	CASSLTGGEGSEKLFF	TGCGCCAGCAGCCTGACAGGGGGCGAGGGGAGCGAAAAACTGTTTTTT
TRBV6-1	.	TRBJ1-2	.	CASIAETNYGYTF	TGTGCCAGCATCGCGGAGACTAACTATGGCTACACCTTC
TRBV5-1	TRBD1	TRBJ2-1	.	CASSLSLTGDFYNEQFF	TGCGCCAGCAGCCTCTCCCTTACAGGGGATTTCTACAATGAGCAGTTCTTC
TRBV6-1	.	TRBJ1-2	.	CATLLNYGYTF	TGTGCCACCCTTTTGAACTATGGCTACACCTTC
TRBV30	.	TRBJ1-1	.	CAWSVPGDMNTEAFF	TGTGCCTGGAGTGTACCCGGGGACATGAACACTGAAGCTTTCTTT
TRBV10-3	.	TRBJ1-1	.	CAISVSGSTTEAFF	TGTGCCATCAGCGTCTCAGGGTCAACCACTGAAGCTTTCTTT
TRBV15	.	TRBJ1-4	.	CATSRDGAGGRDEKLFF	TGTGCCACCAGCAGAGATGGCGCCGGGGGGCGAGATGAAAAACTGTTTTTT
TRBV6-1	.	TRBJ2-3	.	CASSERRGGSDTQYF	TGTGCCAGCAGTGAAAGAAGGGGGGGGTCGGATACGCAGTATTTT
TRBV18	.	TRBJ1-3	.	CASSPDYSGNTIYF	TGTGCCAGCTCACCAGACTACTCTGGAAACACCATATATTTT
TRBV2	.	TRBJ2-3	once	CASSFGDTQYF	TGTGCCAGCAGCTTCGGAGATACGCAGTATTTT
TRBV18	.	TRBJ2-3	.	CASSGTSSDTQYF	TGTGCCAGCTCAGGCACTAGTTCAGATACGCAGTATTTT
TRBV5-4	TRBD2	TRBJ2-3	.	CASSLKRASGRETDTQYF	TGTGCCAGCAGCTTGAAGCGGGCTAGCGGGAGGGAAACAGATACGCAGTATTTT
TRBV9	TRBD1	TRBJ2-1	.	CASSLQTGDNEQFF	TGTGCCAGCAGCTTACAGACAGGGGACAATGAGCAGTTCTTC
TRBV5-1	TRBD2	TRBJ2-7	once	CASSLGPASGRALYF	TGCGCCAGCAGCTTGGGTCCGGCTAGCGGGAGGGCATTGTACTTC
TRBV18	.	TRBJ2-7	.	CASSTTETYEQYF	TGTGCCAGCTCAACCACCGAGACCTACGAGCAGTACTTC
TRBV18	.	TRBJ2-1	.	CASSPPRVEVVEQFF	TGTGCCAGCTCACCACCGAGGGTTGAGGTCGTTGAGCAGTTCTTC
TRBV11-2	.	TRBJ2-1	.	CASSLARQGSNEQFF	TGTGCCAGCAGCTTAGCTAGGCAGGGGAGCAATGAGCAGTTCTTC
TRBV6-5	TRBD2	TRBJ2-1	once	CASSYRGPGGEQFF	TGTGCCAGCAGTTACAGGGGCCCGGGGGGTGAGCAGTTCTTC
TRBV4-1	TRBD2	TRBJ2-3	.	CASSQAGGGRVDTQYF	TGCGCCAGCAGCCAAGCGGGGGGCGGGAGGGTTGATACGCAGTATTTT
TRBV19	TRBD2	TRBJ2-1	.	CASSRGTSRYNEQFF	TGTGCCAGTAGTAGGGGGACTAGCCGCTACAATGAGCAGTTCTTC
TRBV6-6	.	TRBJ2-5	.	CASSSPRQSQETQYF	TGTGCCAGCAGTTCACCCCGTCAGTCTCAAGAGACCCAGTACTTC
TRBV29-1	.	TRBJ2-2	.	CSVAGTRNTGELFF	TGCAGCGTTGCCGGGACTCGTAACACCGGGGAGCTGTTTTTT
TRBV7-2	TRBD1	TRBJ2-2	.	CATKDRLPGGELFF	TGTGCCACCAAGGACAGGTTACCTGGCGGGGAGCTGTTTTTT
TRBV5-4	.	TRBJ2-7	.	CAFTAVATNEQYF	TGTGCCTTCACGGCAGTAGCGACGAACGAGCAGTACTTC
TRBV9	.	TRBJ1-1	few	CASSVGGGGGEAFF	TGTGCCAGCAGCGTCGGGGGAGGGGGAGGTGAAGCTTTCTTT
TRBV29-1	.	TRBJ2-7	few	CSVDIGGGEQYF	TGCAGCGTTGACATAGGGGGGGGCGAGCAGTACTTC
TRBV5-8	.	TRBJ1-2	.	CASSSVPRDYGYTF	TGTGCCAGCAGCTCGGTCCCTCGGGACTATGGCTACACCTTC
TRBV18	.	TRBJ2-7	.	CASSPQTGVYEQYF	TGTGCCAGCTCACCCCAGACAGGCGTATACGAGCAGTACTTC
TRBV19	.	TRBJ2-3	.	CASAALSTDTQYF	TGTGCCAGTGCGGCGCTCAGCACAGATACGCAGTATTTT
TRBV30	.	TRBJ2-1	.	CAWSSTLTYNEQFF	TGTGCCTGGAGTAGCACCTTGACCTACAATGAGCAGTTCTTC
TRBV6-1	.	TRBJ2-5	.	CASSDQLNYQETQYF	TGTGCCAGCAGTGACCAACTAAATTACCAAGAGACCCAGTACTTC
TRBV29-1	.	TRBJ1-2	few	CSVDVSYYGYTF	TGCAGCGTTGACGTGAGTTACTATGGCTACACCTTC
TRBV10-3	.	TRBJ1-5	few	CAISESLGSEPQHF	TGTGCCATCAGTGAGTCTCTGGGCTCCGAGCCCCAGCATTTT
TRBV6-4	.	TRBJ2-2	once	CASSGSANTGELFF	TGTGCCAGCAGTGGGTCGGCGAACACCGGGGAGCTGTTTTTT
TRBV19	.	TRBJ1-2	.	CASTPTGSYGYTF	TGTGCCAGTACCCCAACGGGGTCCTATGGCTACACCTTC
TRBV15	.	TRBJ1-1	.	CATSRDRQTEAFF	TGTGCCACCAGCAGAGACCGACAGACTGAAGCTTTCTTT
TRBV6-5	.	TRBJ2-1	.	CASRKPGGYNEQFF	TGTGCCAGCAGAAAACCCGGTGGTTACAATGAGCAGTTCTTC
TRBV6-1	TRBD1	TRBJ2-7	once	CASRGDRAPYEQYF	TGTGCCAGCAGGGGGGACAGGGCGCCCTACGAGCAGTACTTC
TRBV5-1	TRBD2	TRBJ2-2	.	CASTPGTNLAGELFF	TGCGCCAGCACTCCCGGGACTAATTTAGCCGGGGAGCTGTTTTTT
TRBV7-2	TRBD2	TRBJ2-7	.	CASSFSGLAGTYEQYF	TGTGCCAGCAGCTTTTCCGGACTAGCGGGTACCTACGAGCAGTACTTC
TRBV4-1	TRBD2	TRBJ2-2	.	CASSRLAGGQGSPGELFF	TGCGCCAGCAGTCGACTAGCGGGAGGGCAAGGTAGTCCCGGGGAGCTGTTTTTT
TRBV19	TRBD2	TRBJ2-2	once	CASSMREGPGGELFF	TGTGCCAGTAGTATGCGGGAGGGCCCTGGCGGGGAGCTGTTTTTT
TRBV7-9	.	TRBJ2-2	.	CASSSPPGGTNTGELFF	TGTGCCAGCAGCTCTCCTCCGGGCGGGACGAACACCGGGGAGCTGTTTTTT
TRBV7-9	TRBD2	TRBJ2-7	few	CASSSSGRASYEQYF	TGTGCCAGCAGTTCTAGCGGGAGGGCCTCCTACGAGCAGTACTTC